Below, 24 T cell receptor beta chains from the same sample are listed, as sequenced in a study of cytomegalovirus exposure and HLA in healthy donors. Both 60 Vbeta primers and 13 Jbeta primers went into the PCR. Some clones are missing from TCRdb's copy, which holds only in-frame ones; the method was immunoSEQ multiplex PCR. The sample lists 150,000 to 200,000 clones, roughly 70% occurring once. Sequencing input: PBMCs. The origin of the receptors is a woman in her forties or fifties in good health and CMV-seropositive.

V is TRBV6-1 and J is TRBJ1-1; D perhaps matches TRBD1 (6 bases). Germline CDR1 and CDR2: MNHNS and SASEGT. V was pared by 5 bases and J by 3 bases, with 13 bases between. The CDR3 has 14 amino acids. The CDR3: CASSKGGEDTEAFF. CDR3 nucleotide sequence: TGTGCCAGCAGTAAAGGGGGGGAGGACACTGAAGCTTTCTTT.

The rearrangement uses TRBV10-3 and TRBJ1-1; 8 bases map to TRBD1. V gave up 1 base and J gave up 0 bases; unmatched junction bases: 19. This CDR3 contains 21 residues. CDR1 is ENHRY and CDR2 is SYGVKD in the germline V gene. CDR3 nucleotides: TGTGCCATCAGTGAGTTATTTGGGACAGGCTTACGACGGCTTCTGAACACTGAAGCTTTCTTT. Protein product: CAISELFGTGLRRLLNTEAFF.

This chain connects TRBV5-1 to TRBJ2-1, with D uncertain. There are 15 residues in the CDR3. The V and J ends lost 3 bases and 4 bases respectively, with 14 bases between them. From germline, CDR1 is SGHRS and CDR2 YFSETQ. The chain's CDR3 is CASSWRQVSYNEQFF. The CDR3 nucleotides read TGCGCCAGCAGCTGGCGCCAGGTTTCATACAATGAGCAGTTCTTC. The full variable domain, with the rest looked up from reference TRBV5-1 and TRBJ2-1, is KAGVTQTPRYLIKTRGQQVTLSCSPISGHRSVSWYQQTPGQGLQFLFEYFSETQRNKGNFPGRFSGRQFSNSRSEMNVSTLELGDSALYLCASSWRQVSYNEQFFGPGTRLTVL.

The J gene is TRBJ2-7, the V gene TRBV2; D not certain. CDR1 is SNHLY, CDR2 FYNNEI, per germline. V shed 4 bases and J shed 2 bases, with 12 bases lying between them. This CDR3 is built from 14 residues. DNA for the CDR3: TGTGCCAGCAGTGTCGACCTAGATACCTACGAGCAGTACTTC. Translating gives CASSVDLDTYEQYF.

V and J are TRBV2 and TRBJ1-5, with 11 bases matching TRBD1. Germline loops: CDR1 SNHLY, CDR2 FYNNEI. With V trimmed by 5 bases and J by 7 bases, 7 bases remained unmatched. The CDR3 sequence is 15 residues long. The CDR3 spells CASSTDRGREQPQHF. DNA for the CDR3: TGTGCCAGCAGTACGGACAGGGGGCGGGAACAGCCCCAGCATTTT.

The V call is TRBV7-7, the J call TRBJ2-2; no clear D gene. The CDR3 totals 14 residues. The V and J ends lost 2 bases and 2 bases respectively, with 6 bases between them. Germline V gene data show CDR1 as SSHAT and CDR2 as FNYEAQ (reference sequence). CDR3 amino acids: CASSLNTNTGELFF. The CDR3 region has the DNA TGTGCCAGCAGCTTAAACACCAACACCGGGGAGCTGTTTTTT.

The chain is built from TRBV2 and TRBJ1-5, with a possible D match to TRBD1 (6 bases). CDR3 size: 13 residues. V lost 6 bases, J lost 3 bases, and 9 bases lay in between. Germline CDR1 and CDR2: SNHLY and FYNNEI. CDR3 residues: CASSGQFNQPQHF. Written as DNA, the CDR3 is TGTGCCAGCAGCGGACAGTTCAATCAGCCCCAGCATTTT.

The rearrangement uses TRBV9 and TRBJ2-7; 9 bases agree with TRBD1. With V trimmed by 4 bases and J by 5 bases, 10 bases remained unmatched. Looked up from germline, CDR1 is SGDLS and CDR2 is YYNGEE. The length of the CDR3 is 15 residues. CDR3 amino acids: CASSPRDRVDHEQYF. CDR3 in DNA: TGTGCCAGCAGCCCCCGGGACAGGGTGGACCACGAGCAGTACTTC.

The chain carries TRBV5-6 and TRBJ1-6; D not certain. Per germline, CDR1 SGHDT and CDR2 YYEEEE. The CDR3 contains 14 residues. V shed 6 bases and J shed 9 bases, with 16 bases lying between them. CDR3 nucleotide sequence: TGTGCCAGCACCACCCCGTCTGGCGGTTCACCCCTCCACTTT. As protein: CASTTPSGGSPLHF.

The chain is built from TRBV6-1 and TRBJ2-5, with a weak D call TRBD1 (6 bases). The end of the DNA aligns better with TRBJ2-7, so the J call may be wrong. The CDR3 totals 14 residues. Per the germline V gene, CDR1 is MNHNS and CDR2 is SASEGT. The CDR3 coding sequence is TGTGCCAGCAGTGAAAGGGACAAGTTCTACGAGCAGTACTTC. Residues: CASSERDKFYEQYF.

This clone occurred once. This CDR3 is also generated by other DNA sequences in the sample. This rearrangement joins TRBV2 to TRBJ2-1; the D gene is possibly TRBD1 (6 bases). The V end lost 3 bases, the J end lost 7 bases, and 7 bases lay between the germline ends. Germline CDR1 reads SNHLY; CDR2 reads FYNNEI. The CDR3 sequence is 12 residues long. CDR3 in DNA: TGTGCCAGCAGTGACAGGGGAAATGAGCAGTTCTTC. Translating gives CASSDRGNEQFF.

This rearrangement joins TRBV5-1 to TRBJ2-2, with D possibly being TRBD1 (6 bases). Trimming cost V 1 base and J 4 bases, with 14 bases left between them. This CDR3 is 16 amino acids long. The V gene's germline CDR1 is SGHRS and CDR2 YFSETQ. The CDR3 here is CASSLWDGGSTGELFF. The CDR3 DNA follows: TGCGCCAGCAGCTTGTGGGATGGGGGCAGCACCGGGGAGCTGTTTTTT.

The CDR3 DNA reads TGCGCCAGCAGCTCGACAGGGGAGTCCTACGAGCAGTACTTC. It translates to CASSSTGESYEQYF. The chain has TRBV5-1 and TRBJ2-7, with TRBD1 identical over 8 bases. J lost 1 base, V lost 3 bases, and 3 bases had no gene match. The germline V gene encodes CDR1 SGHRS and CDR2 YFSETQ. The CDR3 loop spans 14 amino acids.

The CDR3 loop is CASSGRGGPTDTQYF. The DNA of the CDR3 is TGCGCCAGCAGCGGACGGGGGGGCCCTACAGATACGCAGTATTTT. V gene TRBV5-1 combines with J gene TRBJ2-3; 8 bases agree with TRBD2. The CDR3 has 15 residues. J was trimmed by 3 bases and V by 4 bases; bases with no gene match: 7. Looked up from germline, CDR1 is SGHRS and CDR2 is YFSETQ.

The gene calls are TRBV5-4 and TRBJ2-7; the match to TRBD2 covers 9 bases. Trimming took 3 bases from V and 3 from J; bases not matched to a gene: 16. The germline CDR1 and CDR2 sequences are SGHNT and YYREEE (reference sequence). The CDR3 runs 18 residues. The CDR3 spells CASSSRGVSGGVVYEQYF. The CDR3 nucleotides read TGTGCCAGCAGCTCGAGGGGAGTTAGCGGGGGAGTTGTCTACGAGCAGTACTTC. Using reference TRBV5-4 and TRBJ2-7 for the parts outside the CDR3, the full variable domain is ETGVTQSPTHLIKTRGQQVTLRCSSQSGHNTVSWYQQALGQGPQFIFQYYREEENGRGNFPPRFSGLQFPNYSSELNVNALELDDSALYLCASSSRGVSGGVVYEQYFGPGTRLTVT.

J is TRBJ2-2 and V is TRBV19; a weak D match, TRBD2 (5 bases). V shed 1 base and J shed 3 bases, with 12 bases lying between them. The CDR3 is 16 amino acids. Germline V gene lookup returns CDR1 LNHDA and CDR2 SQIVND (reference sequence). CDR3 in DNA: TGTGCCAGTAGTATAGTCCGGGGTAGTGACACCGGGGAGCTGTTTTTT. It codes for CASSIVRGSDTGELFF.

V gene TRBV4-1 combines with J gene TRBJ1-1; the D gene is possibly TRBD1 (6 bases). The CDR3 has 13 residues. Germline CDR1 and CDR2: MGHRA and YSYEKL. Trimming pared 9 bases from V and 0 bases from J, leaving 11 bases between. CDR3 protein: CASTRQVNTEAFF. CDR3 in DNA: TGCGCCAGTACTCGACAGGTGAACACTGAAGCTTTCTTT.

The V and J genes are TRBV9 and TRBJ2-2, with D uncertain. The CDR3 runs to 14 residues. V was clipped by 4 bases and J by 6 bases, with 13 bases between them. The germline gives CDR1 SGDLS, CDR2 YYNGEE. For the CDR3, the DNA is TGTGCCAGCAGCCCCGGGTTGTCCGCCGGGGAGCTGTTTTTT. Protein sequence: CASSPGLSAGELFF.

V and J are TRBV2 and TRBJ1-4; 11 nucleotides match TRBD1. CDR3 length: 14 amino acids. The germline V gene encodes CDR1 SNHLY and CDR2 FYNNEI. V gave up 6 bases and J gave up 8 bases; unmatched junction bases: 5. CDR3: CASSLGTGGEKLFF. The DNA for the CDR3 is TGTGCCAGCAGCCTCGGGACAGGGGGAGAAAAACTGTTTTTT.

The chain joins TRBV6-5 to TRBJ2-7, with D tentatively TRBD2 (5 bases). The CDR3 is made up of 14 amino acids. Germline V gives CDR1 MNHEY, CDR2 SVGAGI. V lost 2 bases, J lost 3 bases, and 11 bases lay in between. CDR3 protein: CASSYGREGYEQYF. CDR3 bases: TGTGCCAGCAGTTACGGTCGGGAAGGCTACGAGCAGTACTTC.

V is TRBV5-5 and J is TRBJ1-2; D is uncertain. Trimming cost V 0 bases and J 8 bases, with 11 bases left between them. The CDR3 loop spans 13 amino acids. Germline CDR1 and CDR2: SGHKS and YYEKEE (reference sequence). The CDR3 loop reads CASSLGLAWGYTF. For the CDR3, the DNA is TGTGCCAGCAGCTTGGGGCTAGCGTGGGGCTACACCTTC.

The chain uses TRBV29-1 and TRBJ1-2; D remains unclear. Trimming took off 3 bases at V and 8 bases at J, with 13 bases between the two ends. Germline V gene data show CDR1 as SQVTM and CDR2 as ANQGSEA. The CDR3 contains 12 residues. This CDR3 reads CSVDIPPGGYTF. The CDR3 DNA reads TGCAGCGTTGACATTCCCCCGGGGGGCTACACCTTC.

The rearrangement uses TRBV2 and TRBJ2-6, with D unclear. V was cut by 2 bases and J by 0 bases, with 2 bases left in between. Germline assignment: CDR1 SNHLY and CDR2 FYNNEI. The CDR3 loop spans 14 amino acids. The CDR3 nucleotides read TGTGCCAGCAGTGAACTCTCTGGGGCCAACGTCCTGACTTTC. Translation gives CASSELSGANVLTF.

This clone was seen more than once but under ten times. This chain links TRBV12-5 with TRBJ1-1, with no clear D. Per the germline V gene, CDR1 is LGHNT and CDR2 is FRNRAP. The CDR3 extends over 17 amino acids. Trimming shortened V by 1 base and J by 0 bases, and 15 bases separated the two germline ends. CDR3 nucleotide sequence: TGTGCTAGTGGTTTGGATTCTTTTACACGGGTGAACACTGAAGCTTTCTTT. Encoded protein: CASGLDSFTRVNTEAFF.